This TCR beta chain was sequenced in a study of technical replicates of blood from a few donors. Profiling relied on immunoSEQ multiplex PCR, and the TCRdb table lists in-frame clones only, not all of them. The sample records 70,000 to 85,000 clones, nearly 97% being singletons. CDR1 WNHNN and CDR2 SYGVQD come from the germline V gene (reference sequence). The CDR3 covers 16 residues. J lost 6 bases, V lost 2 bases, and 11 bases had no gene match. This sequence originates from a human donor in good health. The sample consisted of T cells isolated from PBMCs. V usage is TRBV10-1 and J usage is TRBJ1-1; 8 positions match TRBD1. CDR3 in DNA: TGCGCCAGCAGTGAGAGTAATCAGGGGGCGGGAGCTGAAGCTTTCTTT. The encoded protein is CASSESNQGAGAEAFF.